This T cell receptor (beta chain) came from a study of T cells in Graves' hyperthyroidism and ophthalmopathy. A Clinical Activity Score of at least 3, a NOSPECS grade of at least 4 and a duration under 3 months were recorded in the ophthalmopathy patients. About this clonotype: The antigen remains undetermined.

Overall study results and limits: Ophthalmopathy was predicted by the model a median of approximately 6.6 months ahead of onset.

TCR beta CDR3 regions were amplified from RNA transcripts. When the TCR CDR3 underwent first-round RT-PCR, the HTBI primer set was used. Each CDR3 protein is one row after TCRdb ran MiXCR on the multiplex PCR reads. The sample lists about 600,000 distinct CDR3 sequences; more than 15% were seen once. Germline assignment: CDR1 SGHRS and CDR2 YFSETQ. Trimming pared 0 bases from V and 3 bases from J, leaving 10 bases between. This CDR3 contains 14 residues. The chain links TRBV5-1 to TRBJ2-7; no firm D call. This TCR was recovered from a woman in her 40s with Graves' ophthalmopathy. The source material was blood. The CDR3 sequence: CASSLGEVGYEQYF. The CDR3 nucleotides read TGCGCCAGCAGCTTGGGAGAAGTGGGCTACGAGCAGTACTTC.